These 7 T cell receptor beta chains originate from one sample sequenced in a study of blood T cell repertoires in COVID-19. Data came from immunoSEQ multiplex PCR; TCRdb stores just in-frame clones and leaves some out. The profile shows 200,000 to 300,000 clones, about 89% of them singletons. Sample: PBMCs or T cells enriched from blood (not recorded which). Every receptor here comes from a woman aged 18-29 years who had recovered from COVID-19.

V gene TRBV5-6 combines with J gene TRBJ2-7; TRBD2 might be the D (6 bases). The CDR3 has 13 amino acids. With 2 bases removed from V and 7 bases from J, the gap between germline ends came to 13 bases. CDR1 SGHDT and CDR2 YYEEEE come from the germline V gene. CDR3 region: CASSFGGAGEQYF. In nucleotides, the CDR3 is TGTGCCAGCAGCTTTGGCGGGGCAGGGGAGCAGTACTTC.

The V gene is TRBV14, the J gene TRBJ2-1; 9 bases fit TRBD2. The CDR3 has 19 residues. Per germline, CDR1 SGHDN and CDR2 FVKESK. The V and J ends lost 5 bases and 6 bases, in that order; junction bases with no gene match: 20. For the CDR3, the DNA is TGTGCCAGCAGCTCAACCCACCTAGCGGGAAAGGAGACTGGCAATGAGCAGTTCTTC. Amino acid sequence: CASSSTHLAGKETGNEQFF.

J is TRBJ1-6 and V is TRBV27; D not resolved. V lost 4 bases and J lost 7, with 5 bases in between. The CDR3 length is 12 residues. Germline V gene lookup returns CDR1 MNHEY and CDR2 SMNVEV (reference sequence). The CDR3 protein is CASSSGNSPLHF. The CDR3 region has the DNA TGTGCCAGCAGTTCAGGCAATTCACCCCTCCACTTT.

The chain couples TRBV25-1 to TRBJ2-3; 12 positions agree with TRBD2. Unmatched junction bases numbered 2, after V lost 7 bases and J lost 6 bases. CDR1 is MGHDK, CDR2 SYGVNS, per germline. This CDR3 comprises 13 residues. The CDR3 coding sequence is TGTGCCAGCACGCTAGCGGGAGGGGATACGCAGTATTTT. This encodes CASTLAGGDTQYF. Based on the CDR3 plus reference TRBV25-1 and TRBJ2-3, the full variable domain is EADIYQTPRYLVIGTGKKITLECSQTMGHDKMYWYQQDPGMELHLIHYSYGVNSTEKGDLSSESTVSRIRTEHFPLTLESARPSHTSQYLCASTLAGGDTQYFGPGTRLTVL.

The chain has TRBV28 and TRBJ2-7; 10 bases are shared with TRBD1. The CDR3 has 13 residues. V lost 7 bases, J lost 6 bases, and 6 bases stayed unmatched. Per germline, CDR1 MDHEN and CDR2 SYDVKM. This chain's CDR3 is CASTRTGGFEQYF. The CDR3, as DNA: TGTGCCAGCACCCGGACAGGGGGTTTCGAGCAGTACTTC. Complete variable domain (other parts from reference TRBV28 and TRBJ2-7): DVKVTQSSRYLVKRTGEKVFLECVQDMDHENMFWYRQDPGLGLRLIYFSYDVKMKEKGDIPEGYSVSREKKERFSLILESASTNQTSMYLCASTRTGGFEQYFGPGTRLTVT.

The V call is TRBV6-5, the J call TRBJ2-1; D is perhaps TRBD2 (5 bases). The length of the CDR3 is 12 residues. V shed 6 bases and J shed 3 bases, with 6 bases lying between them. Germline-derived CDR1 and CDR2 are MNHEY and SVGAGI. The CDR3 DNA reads TGTGCCAGCAGGGCGGGCTACAATGAGCAGTTCTTC. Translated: CASRAGYNEQFF.

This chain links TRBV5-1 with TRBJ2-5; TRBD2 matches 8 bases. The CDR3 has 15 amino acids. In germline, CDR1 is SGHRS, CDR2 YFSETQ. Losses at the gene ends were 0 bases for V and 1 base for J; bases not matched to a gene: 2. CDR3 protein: CASSLDSGSQETQYF. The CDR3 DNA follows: TGCGCCAGCAGCTTGGACAGCGGGAGCCAAGAGACCCAGTACTTC.